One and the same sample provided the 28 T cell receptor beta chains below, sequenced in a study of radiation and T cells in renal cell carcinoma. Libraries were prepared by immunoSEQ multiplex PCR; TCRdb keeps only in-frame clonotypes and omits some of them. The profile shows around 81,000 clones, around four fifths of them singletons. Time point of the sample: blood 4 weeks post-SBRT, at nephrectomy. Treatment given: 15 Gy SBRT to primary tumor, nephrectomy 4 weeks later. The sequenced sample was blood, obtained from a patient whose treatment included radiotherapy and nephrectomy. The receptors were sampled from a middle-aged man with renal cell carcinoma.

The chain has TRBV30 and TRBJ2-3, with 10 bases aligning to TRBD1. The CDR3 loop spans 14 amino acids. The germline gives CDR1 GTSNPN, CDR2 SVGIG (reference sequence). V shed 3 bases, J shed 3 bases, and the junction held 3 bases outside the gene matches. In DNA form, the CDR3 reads TGTGCCTGGAGAGACAGGGGGCTTACAGATACGCAGTATTTT. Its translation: CAWRDRGLTDTQYF.

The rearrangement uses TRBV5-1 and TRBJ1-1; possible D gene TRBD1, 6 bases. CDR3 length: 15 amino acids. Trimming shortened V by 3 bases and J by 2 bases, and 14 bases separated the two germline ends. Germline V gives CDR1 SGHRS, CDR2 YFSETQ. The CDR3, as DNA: TGCGCCAGCAGCTCCGGGACATATGTAAACACTGAAGCTTTCTTT. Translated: CASSSGTYVNTEAFF.

In DNA form, the CDR3 reads TGTGCCAGCATCTCACAGGGTACTGGAAACACCATATATTTT. Translating it yields CASISQGTGNTIYF. The J gene is TRBJ1-3, the V gene TRBV28; possible D gene TRBD1, 6 bases. This CDR3 is 14 amino acids long. V was shortened by 7 bases and J by 2 bases, with 12 bases between the two germline ends. CDR1 MDHEN and CDR2 SYDVKM come from the germline V gene.

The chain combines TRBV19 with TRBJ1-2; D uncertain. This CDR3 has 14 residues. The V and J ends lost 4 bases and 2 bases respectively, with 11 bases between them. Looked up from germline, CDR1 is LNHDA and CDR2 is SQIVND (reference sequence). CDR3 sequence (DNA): TGTGCCAGTAGTACCGAGCGCGGAAACTATGGCTACACCTTC. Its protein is CASSTERGNYGYTF.

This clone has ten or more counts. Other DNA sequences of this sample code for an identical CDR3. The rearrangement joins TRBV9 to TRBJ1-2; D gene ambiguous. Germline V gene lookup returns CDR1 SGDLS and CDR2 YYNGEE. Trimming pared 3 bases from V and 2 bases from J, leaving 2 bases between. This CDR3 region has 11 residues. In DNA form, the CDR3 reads TGTGCCAGCAGCGCCAACTATGGCTACACCTTC. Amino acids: CASSANYGYTF.

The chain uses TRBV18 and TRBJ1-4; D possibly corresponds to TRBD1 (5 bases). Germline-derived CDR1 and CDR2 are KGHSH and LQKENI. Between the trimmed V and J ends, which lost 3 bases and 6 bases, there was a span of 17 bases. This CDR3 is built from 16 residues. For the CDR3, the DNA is TGTGCCAGCTCACCCACTCGTAGGACAAGAGATGAAAAACTGTTTTTT. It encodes CASSPTRRTRDEKLFF.

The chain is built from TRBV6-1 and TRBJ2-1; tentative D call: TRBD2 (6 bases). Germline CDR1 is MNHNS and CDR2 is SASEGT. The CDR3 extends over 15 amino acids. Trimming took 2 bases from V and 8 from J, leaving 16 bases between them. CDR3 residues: CASSEQAGWFDEQFF. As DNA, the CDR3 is TGTGCCAGCAGTGAACAGGCGGGGTGGTTCGATGAGCAGTTCTTC.

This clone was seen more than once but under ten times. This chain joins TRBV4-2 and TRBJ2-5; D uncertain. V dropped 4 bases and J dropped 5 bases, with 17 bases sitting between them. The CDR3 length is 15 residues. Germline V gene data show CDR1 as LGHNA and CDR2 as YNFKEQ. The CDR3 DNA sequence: TGTGCCAGCAGCCGTGGCGCAAGTGCCGGCGAGACCCAGTACTTC. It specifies CASSRGASAGETQYF.

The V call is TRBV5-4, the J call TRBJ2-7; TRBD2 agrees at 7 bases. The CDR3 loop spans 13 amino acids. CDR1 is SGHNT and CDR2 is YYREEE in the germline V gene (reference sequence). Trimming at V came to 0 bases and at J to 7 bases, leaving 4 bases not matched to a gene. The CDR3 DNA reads TGTGCCAGCAGCTTGGCTACAGCGGGGGAGCAGTACTTC. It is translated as CASSLATAGEQYF.

The CDR3 reads CASSETSGGRVGETQYF. In DNA form, the CDR3 reads TGTGCCAGCAGTGAAACTAGCGGGGGTAGGGTCGGGGAGACCCAGTACTTC. The rearrangement links TRBV6-1 to TRBJ2-5, with 11 bases lining up with TRBD2. Germline V gene sequence: CDR1 MNHNS, CDR2 SASEGT. The CDR3 is 17 amino acids. Trimming removed 2 bases from V and 5 bases from J; junction bases left unmatched: 10.

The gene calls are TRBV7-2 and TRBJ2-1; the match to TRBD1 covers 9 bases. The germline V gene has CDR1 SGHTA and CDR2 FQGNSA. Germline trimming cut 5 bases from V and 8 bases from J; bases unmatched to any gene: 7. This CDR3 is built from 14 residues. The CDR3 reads CASSPGTGSYEQFF. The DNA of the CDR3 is TGTGCCAGCAGCCCCGGGACAGGGTCCTATGAGCAGTTCTTC.

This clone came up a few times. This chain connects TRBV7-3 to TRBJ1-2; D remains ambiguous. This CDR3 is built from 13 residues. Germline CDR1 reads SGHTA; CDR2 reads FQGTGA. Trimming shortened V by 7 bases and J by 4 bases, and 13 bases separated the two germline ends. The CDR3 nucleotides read TGTGCCAGCACCGACGAATTCCTCTATGGCTACACCTTC. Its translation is CASTDEFLYGYTF.

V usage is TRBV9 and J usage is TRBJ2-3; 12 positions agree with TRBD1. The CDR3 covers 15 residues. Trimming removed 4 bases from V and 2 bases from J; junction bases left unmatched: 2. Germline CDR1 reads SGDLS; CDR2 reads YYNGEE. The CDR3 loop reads CASSPGQGATDTQYF. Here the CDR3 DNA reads TGTGCCAGCAGCCCGGGACAGGGGGCCACAGATACGCAGTATTTT.

The DNA for the CDR3 is TGTGCCAGCAGCGCTATCTTCGGGACAGGGGGTTCCTCTGGAAACACCATATATTTT. Its protein product is CASSAIFGTGGSSGNTIYF. The J gene is TRBJ1-3, the V gene TRBV9; 11 bases match TRBD1. The CDR3 runs 19 residues. The germline V gene encodes CDR1 SGDLS and CDR2 YYNGEE. With 3 bases clipped from V and 0 bases from J, the junction kept 11 bases outside the gene matches.

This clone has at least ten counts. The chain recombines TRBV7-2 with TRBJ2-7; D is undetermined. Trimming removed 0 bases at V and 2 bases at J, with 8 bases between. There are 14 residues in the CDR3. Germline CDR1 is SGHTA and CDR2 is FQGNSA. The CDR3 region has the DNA TGTGCCAGCAGCTTAGCGGGCAGCCCCTACGAGCAGTACTTC. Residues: CASSLAGSPYEQYF.

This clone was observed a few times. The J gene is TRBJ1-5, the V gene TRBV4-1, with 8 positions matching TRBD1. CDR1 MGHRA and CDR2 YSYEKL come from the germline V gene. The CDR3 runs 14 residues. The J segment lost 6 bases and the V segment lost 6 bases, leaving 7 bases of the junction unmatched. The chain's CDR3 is CASSTGQGRQPQHF. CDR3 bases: TGCGCCAGCAGTACCGGACAGGGTCGTCAGCCCCAGCATTTT.

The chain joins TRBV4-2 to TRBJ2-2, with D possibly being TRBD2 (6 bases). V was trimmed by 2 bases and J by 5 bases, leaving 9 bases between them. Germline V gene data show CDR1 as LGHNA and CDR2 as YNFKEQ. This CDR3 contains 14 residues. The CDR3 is CASSQPGETGELFF. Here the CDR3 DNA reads TGTGCCAGCAGCCAACCGGGAGAGACCGGGGAGCTGTTTTTT.

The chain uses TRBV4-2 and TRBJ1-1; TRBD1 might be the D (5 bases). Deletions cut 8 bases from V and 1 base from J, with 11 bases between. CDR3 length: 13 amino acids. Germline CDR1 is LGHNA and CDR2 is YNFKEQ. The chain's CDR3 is CASGSTGNTEAFF. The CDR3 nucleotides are TGTGCCAGCGGTAGCACAGGGAACACTGAAGCTTTCTTT.

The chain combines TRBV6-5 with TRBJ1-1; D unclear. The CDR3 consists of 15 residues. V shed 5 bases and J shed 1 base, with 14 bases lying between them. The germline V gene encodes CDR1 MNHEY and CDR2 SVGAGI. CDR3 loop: CASSPSMMGNTEAFF. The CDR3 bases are TGTGCCAGCAGTCCTTCTATGATGGGGAACACTGAAGCTTTCTTT.

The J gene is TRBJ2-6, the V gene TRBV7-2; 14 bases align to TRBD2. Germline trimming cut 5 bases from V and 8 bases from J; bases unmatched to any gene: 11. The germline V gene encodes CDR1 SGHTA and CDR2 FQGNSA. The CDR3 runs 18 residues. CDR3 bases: TGTGCCAGCAGCCGAGGACTAGCGGGAGGTTTCCAACCCAACGTCCTGACTTTC. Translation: CASSRGLAGGFQPNVLTF.

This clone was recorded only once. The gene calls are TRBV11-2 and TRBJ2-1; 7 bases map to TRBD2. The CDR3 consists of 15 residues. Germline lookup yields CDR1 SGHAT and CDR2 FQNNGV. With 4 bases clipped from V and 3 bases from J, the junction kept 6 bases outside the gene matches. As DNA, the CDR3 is TGTGCCAGCAGCTCAGCCAGGGACTACTACAATGAGCAGTTCTTC. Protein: CASSSARDYYNEQFF.

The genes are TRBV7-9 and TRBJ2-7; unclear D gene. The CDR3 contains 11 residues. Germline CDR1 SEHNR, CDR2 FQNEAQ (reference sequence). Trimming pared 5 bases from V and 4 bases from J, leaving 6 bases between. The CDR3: CASSGRYEQYF. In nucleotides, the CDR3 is TGTGCCAGCAGCGGCAGATACGAGCAGTACTTC.

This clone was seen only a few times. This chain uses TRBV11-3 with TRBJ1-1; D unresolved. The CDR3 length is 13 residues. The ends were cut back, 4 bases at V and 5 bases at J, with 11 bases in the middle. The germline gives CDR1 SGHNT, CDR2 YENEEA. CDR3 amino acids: CASSSRSATEAFF. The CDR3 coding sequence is TGTGCCAGCAGCTCCCGTTCGGCTACTGAAGCTTTCTTT.

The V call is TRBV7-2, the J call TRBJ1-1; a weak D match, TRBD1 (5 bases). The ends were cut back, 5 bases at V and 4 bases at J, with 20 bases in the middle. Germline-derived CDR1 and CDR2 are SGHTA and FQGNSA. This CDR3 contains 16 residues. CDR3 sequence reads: CASSPASQGWATEAFF. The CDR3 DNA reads TGTGCCAGCAGCCCCGCCTCCCAGGGCTGGGCCACTGAAGCTTTCTTT.

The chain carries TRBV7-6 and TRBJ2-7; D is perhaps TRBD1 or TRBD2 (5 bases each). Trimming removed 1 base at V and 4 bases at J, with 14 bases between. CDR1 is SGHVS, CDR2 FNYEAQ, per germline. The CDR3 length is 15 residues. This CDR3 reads CASSLESGAAYEQYF. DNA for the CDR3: TGTGCCAGCAGCTTAGAGTCCGGGGCTGCATACGAGCAGTACTTC.

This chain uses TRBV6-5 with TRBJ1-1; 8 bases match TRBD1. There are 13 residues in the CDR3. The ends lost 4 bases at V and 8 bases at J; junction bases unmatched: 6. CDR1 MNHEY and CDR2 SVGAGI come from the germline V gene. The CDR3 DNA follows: TGTGCCAGCAGTTCCTCGGACAGGGACGAAGCTTTCTTT. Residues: CASSSSDRDEAFF.

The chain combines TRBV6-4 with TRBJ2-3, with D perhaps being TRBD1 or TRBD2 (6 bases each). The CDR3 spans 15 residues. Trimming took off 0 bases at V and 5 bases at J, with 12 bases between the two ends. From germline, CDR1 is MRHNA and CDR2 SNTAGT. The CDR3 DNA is TGTGCCAGCAGTGACTCCGGGGGCGCGATAGATACGCAGTATTTT. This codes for CASSDSGGAIDTQYF.

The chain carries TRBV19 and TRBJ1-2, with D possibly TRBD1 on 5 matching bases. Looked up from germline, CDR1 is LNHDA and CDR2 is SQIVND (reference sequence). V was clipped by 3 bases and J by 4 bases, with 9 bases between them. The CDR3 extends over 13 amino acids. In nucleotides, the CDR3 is TGTGCCAGTAGTATCTCTGGGACCTATGGCTACACCTTC. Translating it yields CASSISGTYGYTF.